This entry is about one TCR beta chain. Its antigen is undetermined. This sample was taken from a study of OX40 agonist ivuxolimab in advanced cancers. The table came from immunoSEQ multiplex PCR; TCRdb's copy has only in-frame clones and leaves some out. The sample yields around 56,000 clones, roughly 80% seen once. Findings of the study overall: There was clonal expansion of CD4+ and CD8+ blood T cells by week 6 at 0.1 to 3.0 mg/kg. Several nonresponders also turned out to have low normalized T-cell clonal expansion.

The CDR3 runs to 13 residues. CDR1 is SQVTM and CDR2 is ANQGSEA in the germline V gene. Losses at the gene ends were 1 base for V and 6 bases for J; bases not matched to a gene: 5. The timepoints at which blood was sampled were baseline, cycle 4 day 1, and cycle 7 day 1. The clonotype was recovered from an adult with an advanced solid tumor such as melanoma, head and neck, liver or kidney cancer. V is TRBV29-1 and J is TRBJ2-7; 8 nucleotides line up with TRBD2. Source: CD4+ or CD8+ T cells sorted from blood, taken in a trial of the OX40 agonist ivuxolimab. The CDR3 loop reads CSVEGAGVLEQYF. The CDR3 DNA is TGCAGCGTTGAAGGAGCGGGAGTCCTCGAGCAGTACTTC.